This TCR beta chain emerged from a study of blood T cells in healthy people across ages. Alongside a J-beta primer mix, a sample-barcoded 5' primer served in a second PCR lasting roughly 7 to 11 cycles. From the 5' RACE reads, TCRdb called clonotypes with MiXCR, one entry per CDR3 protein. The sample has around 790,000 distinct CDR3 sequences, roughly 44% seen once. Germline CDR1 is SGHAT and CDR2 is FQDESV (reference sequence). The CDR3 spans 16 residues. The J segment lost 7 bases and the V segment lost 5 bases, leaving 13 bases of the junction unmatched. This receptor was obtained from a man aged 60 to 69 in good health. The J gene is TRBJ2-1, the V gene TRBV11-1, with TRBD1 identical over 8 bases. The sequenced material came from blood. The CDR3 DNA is TGTGCCAGCAGCCCCCAACAGGGGGGATTGAAAAATGAGCAGTTCTTC. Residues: CASSPQQGGLKNEQFF.